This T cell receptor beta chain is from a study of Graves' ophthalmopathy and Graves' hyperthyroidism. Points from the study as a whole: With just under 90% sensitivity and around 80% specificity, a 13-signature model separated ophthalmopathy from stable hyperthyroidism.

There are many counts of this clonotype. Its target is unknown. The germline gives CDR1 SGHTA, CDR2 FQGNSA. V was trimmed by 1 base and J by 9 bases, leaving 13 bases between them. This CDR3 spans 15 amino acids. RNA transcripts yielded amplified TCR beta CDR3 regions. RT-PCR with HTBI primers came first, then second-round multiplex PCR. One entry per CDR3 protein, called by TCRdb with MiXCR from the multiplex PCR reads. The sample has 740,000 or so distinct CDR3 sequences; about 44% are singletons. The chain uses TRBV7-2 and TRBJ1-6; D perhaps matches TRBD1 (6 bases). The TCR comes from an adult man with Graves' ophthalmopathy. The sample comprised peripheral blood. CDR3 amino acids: CASSLVGRGASPLHF. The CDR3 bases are TGTGCCAGCAGCTTAGTTGGCAGGGGTGCTTCACCCCTCCACTTT. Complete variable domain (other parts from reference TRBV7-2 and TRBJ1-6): GAGVSQSPSNKVTEKGKDVELRCDPISGHTALYWYRQSLGQGLEFLIYFQGNSAPDKSGLPSDRFSAERTGGSVSTLTIQRTQQEDSAVYLCASSLVGRGASPLHFGNGTRLTVT.